These T cell receptor beta chains were read from a single sample in a study of T-cell reconstitution after alpha-beta-depleted transplantation in children. From the PCR reads, TCRdb called clonotypes with MiXCR, one entry per CDR3 protein. Of roughly 120,000 distinct CDR3 sequences in the sample, 23% were seen once. Material: PBMCs, mostly from graft donor cells, obtained 180 days after TCRalphabeta/CD19-depleted stem cell transplant. The receptors here all came from a male patient aged 2 to 9 who had a stem cell transplant for chronic granulomatous disease, so the T cells may come from the graft donor. The CDR3 runs from the conserved cysteine through the conserved F or W. The D gene is left open where the match is weak. For some rows the clone size is stated as once, few or many, or as a class when expanded; others skip it.

D,size,V,J,CDR3,DNA
NA,NA,TRBV12-3/TRBV12-4,TRBJ1-4,CASSFRVGEKLFF,TGTGCCAGCAGTTTTAGGGTTGGCGAAAAACTGTTTTTT
TRBD2,few,TRBV18,TRBJ2-7,CASSPWTSGNEQYF,TGTGCCAGCTCACCTTGGACTAGCGGGAACGAGCAGTACTTC
TRBD1,many,TRBV14,TRBJ2-7,CASSPSDRGEQYF,TGTGCCAGCAGCCCCTCGGACAGGGGGGAGCAGTACTTC
NA,NA,TRBV7-2,TRBJ2-3,CASSFSRRDTQYF,TGTGCCAGCAGCTTCTCGAGGAGGGATACGCAGTATTTT
TRBD1,many,TRBV27,TRBJ2-2,CASSLWQGAYTGELFF,TGTGCCAGCAGTTTATGGCAGGGGGCGTATACCGGGGAGCTGTTTTTT
NA,many,TRBV12-3/TRBV12-4,TRBJ2-7,CASSLPPGEQYF,TGTGCCAGCAGTCTTCCCCCCGGCGAGCAGTACTTC
NA,few,TRBV5-5,TRBJ1-6,CASSLVGANSPLHF,TGTGCCAGCAGCTTGGTGGGGGCAAATTCACCCCTCCACTTT
TRBD2,many,TRBV29-1,TRBJ2-3,CSVELAGGGTDTQYF,TGCAGCGTTGAGCTAGCGGGAGGGGGCACAGATACGCAGTATTTT
NA,many,TRBV7-2,TRBJ1-5,CASSSRRGNQPQHF,TGTGCCAGCAGCTCCAGGAGGGGCAATCAGCCCCAGCATTTT
TRBD1,few,TRBV29-1,TRBJ2-3,CSWMDREHTDTQYF,TGCAGCTGGATGGACAGGGAACACACAGATACGCAGTATTTT
TRBD2,many,TRBV9,TRBJ2-2,CASSVATSGGNTGELFF,TGTGCCAGCAGCGTAGCTACTAGCGGGGGAAACACCGGGGAGCTGTTTTTT
TRBD2,many,TRBV6-5,TRBJ2-1,CASTRWREANEQFF,TGTGCCAGCACTCGGTGGCGGGAGGCCAATGAGCAGTTCTTC
TRBD1,few,TRBV10-3,TRBJ1-2,CAISEIGQVGYTF,TGTGCCATCAGTGAAATCGGACAGGTTGGCTACACCTTC
NA,NA,TRBV28,TRBJ2-3,CASSTLTDTQYF,TGTGCCAGCAGTACCCTCACAGATACGCAGTATTTT
NA,many,TRBV20-1,TRBJ1-1,CSAAQDRNTEAFF,TGCAGTGCTGCCCAGGACAGGAACACTGAAGCTTTCTTT
TRBD1,few,TRBV5-1,TRBJ2-7,CASRGQIDYEQYF,TGCGCCAGCAGGGGACAGATTGATTACGAGCAGTACTTC
TRBD2,many,TRBV20-1,TRBJ2-1,CSALAGNYNEQFF,TGCAGTGCTTTAGCGGGTAACTACAATGAGCAGTTCTTC
TRBD2,many,TRBV10-2,TRBJ2-1,CASRLAGVNNEQFF,TGCGCCAGCAGACTAGCGGGGGTTAACAATGAGCAGTTCTTC
NA,few,TRBV7-2,TRBJ2-3,CASSLAGLQDTQYF,TGTGCCAGCAGCTTAGCAGGGTTACAAGATACGCAGTATTTT
TRBD2,NA,TRBV11-2,TRBJ2-7,CASSSLAGGPHEQYF,TGTGCCAGCAGCTCACTAGCGGGAGGGCCCCACGAGCAGTACTTC